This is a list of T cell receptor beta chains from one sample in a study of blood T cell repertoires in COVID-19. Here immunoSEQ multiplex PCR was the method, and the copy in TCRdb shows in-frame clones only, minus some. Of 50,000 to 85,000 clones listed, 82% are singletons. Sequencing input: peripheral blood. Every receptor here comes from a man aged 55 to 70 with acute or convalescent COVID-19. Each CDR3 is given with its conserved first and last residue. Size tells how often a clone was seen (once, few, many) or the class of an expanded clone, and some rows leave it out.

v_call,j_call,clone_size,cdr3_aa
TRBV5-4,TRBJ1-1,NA,CASSLQGQNTEAFF
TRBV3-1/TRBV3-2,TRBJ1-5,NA,CASTAGVGPNQPQHF
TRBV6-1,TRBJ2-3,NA,CASSESTGFTDTQYF
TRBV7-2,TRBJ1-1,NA,CASGTGGEAFF
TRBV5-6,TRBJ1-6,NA,CASSPRQGNSPLHF
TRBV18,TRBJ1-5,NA,CASSLQTGGGQPQHF
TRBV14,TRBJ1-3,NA,CASSPGQDLSGNTIYF
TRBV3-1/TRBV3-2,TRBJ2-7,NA,CASSQVAHYEQYF
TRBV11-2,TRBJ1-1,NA,CASSPDKTLSNTEAFF
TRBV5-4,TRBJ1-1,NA,CASSWGPHRGTEAFF
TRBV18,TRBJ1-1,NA,CASSPLGTQNTEAFF
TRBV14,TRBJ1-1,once,CASSQAAPGGRTEAFF
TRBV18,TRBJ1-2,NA,CASSPPGRGANYGYTF
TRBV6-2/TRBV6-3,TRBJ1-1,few,CASSYSQATEAFF
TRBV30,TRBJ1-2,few,CAWSPTGPLGGYTF
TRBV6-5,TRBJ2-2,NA,CASRGQGASTGELFF
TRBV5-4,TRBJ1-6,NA,CASSSQQGSNSPLHF
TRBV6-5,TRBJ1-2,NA,CASSYSRQAGYTF
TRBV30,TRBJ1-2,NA,CAWTSDLGAANYGYTF
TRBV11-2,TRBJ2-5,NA,CASSLKVAVTQETQYF
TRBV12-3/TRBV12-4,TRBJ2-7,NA,CASSLSRRGSVLF
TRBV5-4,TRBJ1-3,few,CASSLSGLGNGNTIYF
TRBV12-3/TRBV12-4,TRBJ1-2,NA,CASSLWPNYGYTF
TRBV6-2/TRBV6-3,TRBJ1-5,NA,CASSSGVRGNQPQHF
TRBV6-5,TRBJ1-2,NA,CASRETGANYGYTF
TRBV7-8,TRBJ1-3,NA,CASSLQGADAGNTIYF
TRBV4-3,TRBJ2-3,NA,CASSQLGQYTDTQYF
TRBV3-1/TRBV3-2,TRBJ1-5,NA,CASSHYSNQPQHF
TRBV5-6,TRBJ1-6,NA,CASSAGQGENSPLHF
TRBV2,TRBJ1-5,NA,CASRQTGGHQPQHF
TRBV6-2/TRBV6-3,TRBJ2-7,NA,CASSYSRQGRLPYEQYF
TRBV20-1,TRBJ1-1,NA,CSASGTANWNTEAFF
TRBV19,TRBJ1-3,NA,CASSISITGNRNTIYF
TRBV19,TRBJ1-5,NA,CASSNAGGSNQPQHF
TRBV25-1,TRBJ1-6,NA,CASSDGGLNSPLHF
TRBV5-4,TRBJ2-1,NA,CASSSGLAGGKEQFF
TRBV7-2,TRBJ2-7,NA,CASSPTRLLSYEQYF
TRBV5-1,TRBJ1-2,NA,CASSLKGMWGYTF
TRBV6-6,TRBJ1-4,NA,CASSRRGGSTSQNEKLFF
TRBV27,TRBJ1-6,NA,CASSRTGDNSPLHF
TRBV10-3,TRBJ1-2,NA,CAISESRGGTSYTF
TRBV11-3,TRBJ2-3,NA,CASSPGTSGGGTDTQYF
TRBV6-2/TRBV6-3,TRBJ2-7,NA,CASSPRGGARDEQYF
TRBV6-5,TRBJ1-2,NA,CASSYAGSNYGYTF
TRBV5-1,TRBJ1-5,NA,CASSLQGASDQPQHF
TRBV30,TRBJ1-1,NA,CAWSGDRNTEAFF